This is a list of T cell receptor beta chains from one sample in a study of HIV-infected patients and healthy controls. TCRdb passed the 5' RACE reads through MiXCR, listing each CDR3 protein once. The sample has about 10,000 distinct CDR3 sequences, 8.5% to 12% seen once. The sequences come from blood, collected before antiretroviral therapy. The receptors originated from an adult with HIV infection. CDR3s include the opening cysteine and the closing phenylalanine or tryptophan. D genes are given only for firm matches. The size of a clone is reported for some rows only, either as once, few or many, or as a class for expanded clones.

clone_size j_call d_call v_call cdr3_aa cdr3_nt
many TRBJ1-1 NA TRBV6-5 CASISGMNTEAFF TGTGCCAGCATCTCTGGAATGAACACTGAAGCTTTCTTT
NA TRBJ1-2 NA TRBV7-2 CASSRQPNYGYTF TGTGCCAGCAGCCGACAGCCTAACTATGGCTACACCTTC
NA TRBJ1-5 NA TRBV2 CASSEEGRSNQPQHF TGTGCCAGCAGTGAAGAGGGTCGGAGCAATCAGCCCCAGCATTTT
many TRBJ1-6 TRBD1 TRBV7-9 CASSSHDDRGVGSPLHF TGTGCCAGCAGCTCCCATGACGACAGGGGCGTTGGTTCACCCCTCCACTTT
many TRBJ2-1 TRBD2 TRBV4-3 CASSPSRASGSYNEQFF TGCGCCAGCAGCCCCTCCCGGGCTAGCGGGTCTTACAATGAGCAGTTCTTC
few TRBJ1-1 NA TRBV10-3 CAISEGDVLFF TGTGCCATCAGTGAGGGGGACGTGCTTTTCTTT
many TRBJ2-1 TRBD2 TRBV18 CASSPPGGGNEQFF TGTGCCAGCTCACCACCAGGCGGGGGAAATGAGCAGTTCTTC
once TRBJ2-7 NA TRBV27 CASSLSPAYLSYEQYF TGTGCCAGCAGTTTATCCCCGGCATATCTCTCCTACGAGCAGTACTTC
many TRBJ2-1 NA TRBV5-5 CASSLEHWSRDEQFF TGTGCCAGCAGCTTGGAGCATTGGTCACGAGATGAGCAGTTCTTC
many TRBJ1-5 NA TRBV3-1 CASSQRGHSNQPQHF TGTGCCAGCAGCCAAAGGGGTCATAGCAATCAGCCCCAGCATTTT